These 24 T cell receptor beta chains share one sample of origin, sequenced in a study of cytomegalovirus exposure and HLA in healthy donors. PCR used 60 Vbeta primers and 13 Jbeta primers. The repertoire was sequenced with immunoSEQ multiplex PCR; TCRdb's copy has only in-frame clones and lacks some. The sample holds roughly 90,000 clones; around four fifths are singletons and the top ten take 7.3%. Material for sequencing was PBMCs. The receptors originated from a man aged 25 to 40 in good health and CMV-seronegative.

This chain links TRBV2 with TRBJ2-7, with 10 bases identical to TRBD1. Germline V lookup: CDR1 SNHLY, CDR2 FYNNEI. The CDR3 is 15 residues long. The junction had 2 bases not matched to a gene; V was cut back by 2 bases and J by 1 base. The CDR3 loop is CASSEWGQGSYEQYF. CDR3 nucleotides: TGTGCCAGCAGTGAATGGGGACAGGGGTCCTACGAGCAGTACTTC. Filled out from reference TRBV2 and TRBJ2-7, the complete variable domain reads EPEVTQTPSHQVTQMGQEVILRCVPISNHLYFYWYRQILGQKVEFLVSFYNNEISEKSEIFDDQFSVERPDGSNFTLKIRSTKLEDSAMYFCASSEWGQGSYEQYFGPGTRLTVT.

The rearrangement links TRBV9 to TRBJ1-1, with 8 bases matching TRBD1. The V segment lost 5 bases and the J segment 5 bases; nucleotides outside the gene matches: 11. Germline-derived CDR1 and CDR2 are SGDLS and YYNGEE. The CDR3 sequence is 15 residues long. CDR3 loop: CASSAGGQGATEAFF. CDR3 in DNA: TGTGCCAGCAGTGCAGGGGGCCAGGGGGCTACTGAAGCTTTCTTT. Full variable domain (outside the CDR3, taken from reference TRBV9 and TRBJ1-1): DSGVTQTPKHLITATGQRVTLRCSPRSGDLSVYWYQQSLDQGLQFLIQYYNGEERAKGNILERFSAQQFPDLHSELNLSSLELGDSALYFCASSAGGQGATEAFFGQGTRLTVV.

The chain has TRBV2 and TRBJ1-2; maybe TRBD1 (6 bases). The length of the CDR3 is 13 residues. Trimming took 6 bases from V and 5 from J, leaving 13 bases between them. Germline CDR1 reads SNHLY; CDR2 reads FYNNEI. CDR3 sequence: CASRAGQDYGYTF. In nucleotides, the CDR3 is TGTGCCAGCAGAGCGGGACAAGATTATGGCTACACCTTC.

The V gene is TRBV6-1, the J gene TRBJ1-5; D possibly corresponds to TRBD1 (6 bases). The germline V and J ends were trimmed by 6 bases and 6 bases, with 12 bases remaining between them. This CDR3 is 13 amino acids long. Germline assignment: CDR1 MNHNS and CDR2 SASEGT. In DNA form, the CDR3 reads TGTGCCAGCAGGGGAACAGGGTTTCAGCCCCAGCATTTT. Encoded protein: CASRGTGFQPQHF.

V and J are TRBV5-6 and TRBJ1-1, with 7 bases fitting TRBD1. CDR1 SGHDT and CDR2 YYEEEE come from the germline V gene. Losses at the gene ends were 1 base for V and 1 base for J; bases not matched to a gene: 16. The CDR3 runs 19 residues. The CDR3 DNA reads as TGTGCCAGCAGCTTGCGTTTCGTTTTGGACAGGTTAGAGAACACTGAAGCTTTCTTT. Protein product: CASSLRFVLDRLENTEAFF.

The rearrangement links TRBV15 to TRBJ1-1; D uncertain. Trimming cost V 0 bases and J 9 bases, with 5 bases left between them. The CDR3 covers 11 residues. Germline CDR1 LNHNV, CDR2 YYDKDF (reference sequence). In DNA form, the CDR3 reads TGTGCCACCAGCAGAGACTCTCAAGCTTTCTTT. Amino acid sequence: CATSRDSQAFF.

The V gene is TRBV30, the J gene TRBJ1-1; 10 nucleotides line up with TRBD1. V lost 2 bases, J lost 5 bases, and 5 bases stayed unmatched. The CDR3 loop spans 14 amino acids. Germline lookup yields CDR1 GTSNPN and CDR2 SVGIG (reference sequence). The CDR3 nucleotides read TGTGCCTGGAGTATCGGGACAGGGGTTACTGAAGCTTTCTTT. Its translation is CAWSIGTGVTEAFF.

The V gene is TRBV19, the J gene TRBJ1-2; D call uncertain. V dropped 8 bases and J dropped 4 bases, with 11 bases sitting between them. Per germline, CDR1 LNHDA and CDR2 SQIVND (reference sequence). This CDR3 spans 12 amino acids. The CDR3 protein is CASHRVSYGYTF. CDR3 coding DNA: TGTGCCAGTCACCGGGTCAGCTATGGCTACACCTTC.

The gene calls are TRBV11-2 and TRBJ1-4; no clear D. The germline CDR1 and CDR2 sequences are SGHAT and FQNNGV. The CDR3 is 15 amino acids. V was shortened by 2 bases and J by 7 bases, with 14 bases between the two germline ends. The CDR3 sequence is CASSLPFRRSEKLFF. The CDR3, as DNA: TGTGCCAGCAGCTTACCTTTTCGGCGGAGTGAAAAACTGTTTTTT.

The rearrangement joins TRBV13 to TRBJ2-1; 10 positions match TRBD1. The V segment lost 2 bases and the J segment 10 bases; nucleotides outside the gene matches: 17. Per germline, CDR1 PRHDT and CDR2 FYEKMQ (reference sequence). The CDR3 contains 18 residues. This CDR3 reads CASSLRNRDRGRLEEQFF. Written as DNA, the CDR3 is TGTGCCAGCAGCTTAAGGAATCGGGACAGGGGTCGTCTAGAGGAGCAGTTCTTC.

This clone was counted a few times. The rearrangement links TRBV27 to TRBJ1-1, with D possibly matching TRBD1 (5 bases). CDR3 length equals 14 residues. V lost 2 bases, J lost 4 bases, and 11 bases lay in between. Germline V lookup: CDR1 MNHEY, CDR2 SMNVEV (reference sequence). The CDR3 protein is CASSLGAFGTEAFF. CDR3 coding DNA: TGTGCCAGCAGTTTAGGGGCTTTTGGCACTGAAGCTTTCTTT.

For this clone: The germline gene is not matched at one end of the junction; a read error may be the cause. The rearrangement links TRBV2 to TRBJ2-1; D gene unclear. The CDR3 loop spans 13 amino acids. Germline values: CDR1 SNHLY, CDR2 FYNNEI. As DNA, the CDR3 is TGTGCCAGCAGAGAAGCTAGAAACAATGAGCAGTTCTTC. Protein product: CASREARNNEQFF.

CDR3 DNA sequence: TGTGCCAGTAGTACTCGGGACAGGGCCTACGAGCAGTACTTC. This codes for CASSTRDRAYEQYF. This chain uses TRBV19 with TRBJ2-7; 9 nucleotides line up with TRBD1. Germline loops: CDR1 LNHDA, CDR2 SQIVND (reference sequence). This CDR3 has 14 residues. Trimming took 4 bases from V and 2 from J; bases not matched to a gene: 3.

The chain employs TRBV29-1 and TRBJ2-7; TRBD2 aligns across 8 bases. After removal of 3 bases from V and 3 bases from J, the junction contained 1 base not matched to a gene. The V gene's germline CDR1 is SQVTM and CDR2 ANQGSEA. The CDR3 length is 12 residues. The CDR3 bases are TGCAGCGTTGATAGCGGGGACTACGAGCAGTACTTC. This sequence encodes CSVDSGDYEQYF.

CDR3 in amino acids: CASSIEGQGGIDTEAFF. In nucleotides, the CDR3 is TGTGCCAGTAGTATAGAGGGACAGGGGGGTATCGACACTGAAGCTTTCTTT. The chain employs TRBV19 and TRBJ1-1; TRBD1 matches at 11 bases. The V and J ends lost 0 bases and 3 bases, in that order; junction bases with no gene match: 6. This CDR3 is 17 amino acids long. Germline CDR1 and CDR2: LNHDA and SQIVND (reference sequence).

This clone was counted between two and nine times. The J gene is TRBJ1-2, the V gene TRBV6-5; D is uncertain. The V and J ends lost 0 bases and 6 bases respectively, with 8 bases between them. Germline lookup yields CDR1 MNHEY and CDR2 SVGAGI. CDR3 length equals 13 residues. CDR3 region: CASSYSYYNGYTF. Here the CDR3 DNA reads TGTGCCAGCAGTTACTCGTATTATAATGGCTACACCTTC.

The V call is TRBV5-1, the J call TRBJ2-7, with 7 bases matching TRBD1. V gave up 6 bases and J gave up 2 bases; unmatched junction bases: 5. CDR1 SGHRS and CDR2 YFSETQ come from the germline V gene. The CDR3 is 13 residues long. The CDR3 sequence: CASTGTATYEQYF. As DNA, the CDR3 is TGCGCCAGCACCGGGACAGCGACCTACGAGCAGTACTTC.

This chain connects TRBV2 to TRBJ1-1; D is perhaps TRBD1 (5 bases). V was clipped by 8 bases and J by 5 bases, with 15 bases between them. Germline lookup yields CDR1 SNHLY and CDR2 FYNNEI. The CDR3 extends over 13 amino acids. This CDR3 is CASHGGVSTEAFF. Here the CDR3 DNA reads TGTGCCAGCCACGGAGGGGTTAGTACTGAAGCTTTCTTT.

The gene calls are TRBV6-4 and TRBJ2-1; TRBD2 aligns across 7 bases. The germline CDR1 and CDR2 sequences are MRHNA and SNTAGT. Trimming cost V 6 bases and J 6 bases; bases outside gene matches: 8. The CDR3 runs 14 residues. The DNA for the CDR3 is TGTGCCAGCAGGCGGGACTATCGAAGCAATGAGCAGTTCTTC. It yields the protein CASRRDYRSNEQFF.

This chain connects TRBV30 to TRBJ2-7; D possibly corresponds to TRBD1 (5 bases). This CDR3 comprises 13 residues. Deletions cut 2 bases from V and 5 bases from J, with 13 bases between. The V gene's germline CDR1 is GTSNPN and CDR2 SVGIG (reference sequence). The CDR3 here is CAWSNPSGNEQYF. As DNA, the CDR3 is TGTGCCTGGAGTAACCCTTCAGGGAACGAGCAGTACTTC.

This chain links TRBV11-3 with TRBJ1-3; TRBD1 might be the D (6 bases). Looked up from germline, CDR1 is SGHNT and CDR2 is YENEEA. V gave up 4 bases and J gave up 0 bases, with 10 bases separating them. The CDR3 is 15 amino acids. The CDR3: CASSSRTDSGNTIYF. The CDR3 DNA follows: TGTGCCAGCAGCTCTCGGACAGACTCTGGAAACACCATATATTTT.

The chain joins TRBV19 to TRBJ2-1; 7 nucleotides match TRBD1. This CDR3 region has 14 residues. The V and J ends lost 3 bases and 7 bases, in that order; junction bases with no gene match: 6. Germline lookup yields CDR1 LNHDA and CDR2 SQIVND (reference sequence). The CDR3 protein is CASSMGTARNEQFF. The CDR3, as DNA: TGTGCCAGTAGTATGGGGACAGCTAGGAATGAGCAGTTCTTC.

The chain employs TRBV19 and TRBJ2-6; TRBD2 is a possible D gene (6 bases). The germline V and J ends were trimmed by 1 base and 3 bases, with 10 bases remaining between them. CDR1 LNHDA and CDR2 SQIVND come from the germline V gene (reference sequence). The CDR3 loop spans 16 amino acids. The CDR3 nucleotides are TGTGCCAGTAGTATAGGTGGAGGGGTTGGGGCCAACGTCCTGACTTTC. Its translation is CASSIGGGVGANVLTF.

This clone has just one count. The CDR3 loop is CASSPKLRDPDTQYF. The DNA of the CDR3 is TGTGCCAGCAGCCCCAAGTTGCGGGACCCAGATACGCAGTATTTT. This chain links TRBV2 with TRBJ2-3; D possibly corresponds to TRBD2 (6 bases). This CDR3 spans 15 amino acids. Germline CDR1 is SNHLY and CDR2 is FYNNEI. V was clipped by 6 bases and J by 4 bases, with 17 bases between them.